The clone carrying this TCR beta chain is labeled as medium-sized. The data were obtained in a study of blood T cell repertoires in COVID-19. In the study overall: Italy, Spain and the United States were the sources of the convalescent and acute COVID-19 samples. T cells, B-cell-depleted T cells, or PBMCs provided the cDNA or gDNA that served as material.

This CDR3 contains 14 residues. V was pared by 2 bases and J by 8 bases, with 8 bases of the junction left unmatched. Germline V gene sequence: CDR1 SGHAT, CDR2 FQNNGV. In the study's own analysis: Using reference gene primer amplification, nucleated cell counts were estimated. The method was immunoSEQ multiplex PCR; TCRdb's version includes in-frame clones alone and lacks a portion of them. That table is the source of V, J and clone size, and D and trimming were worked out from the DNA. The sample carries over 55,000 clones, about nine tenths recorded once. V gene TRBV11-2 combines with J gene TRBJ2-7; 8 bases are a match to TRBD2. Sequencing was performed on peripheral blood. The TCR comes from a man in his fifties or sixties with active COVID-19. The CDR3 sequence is CASSLTSGSPQQYF. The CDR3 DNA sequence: TGTGCCAGCAGCTTAACAAGCGGGAGTCCTCAGCAGTACTTC.